The next 5 T cell receptor beta chains were all read from a single sample in a study of blood T cell repertoires in COVID-19. Repertoires were generated with immunoSEQ multiplex PCR, while TCRdb's copy carries only in-frame clones and drops some. The sample contains fewer than 300,000 clones, approximately 85% of which appear only once. Sequenced: peripheral blood. The receptors originated from a human donor with COVID-19, enrolled during active disease. The donor label of this sample is uncertain.

The V gene is TRBV19, the J gene TRBJ1-1, with a tentative D call TRBD1 (6 bases). Deletions cut 4 bases from V and 3 bases from J, with 15 bases between. CDR1 LNHDA and CDR2 SQIVND come from the germline V gene (reference sequence). The CDR3 consists of 15 residues. This chain's CDR3 is CASSTNRAGDTEAFF. Here the CDR3 DNA reads TGTGCCAGTAGTACCAACAGGGCGGGCGACACTGAAGCTTTCTTT.

The chain uses TRBV12-3 or TRBV12-4 and TRBJ2-3; D unclear. The V end lost 3 bases, the J end lost 2 bases, and 6 bases lay between the germline ends. The CDR3 length is 13 residues. The CDR3 here is CASSFHNTDTQYF. CDR3 in DNA: TGTGCCAGCAGTTTTCACAACACAGATACGCAGTATTTT.

This chain uses TRBV19 with TRBJ2-2, with 10 bases fitting TRBD2. The germline V gene encodes CDR1 LNHDA and CDR2 SQIVND (reference sequence). Losses at the gene ends were 1 base for V and 4 bases for J; bases not matched to a gene: 6. The CDR3 is 17 residues long. Here the CDR3 reads CASSIVTTSGLTGELFF. DNA of the CDR3: TGTGCCAGTAGTATAGTAACGACTAGCGGGCTCACCGGGGAGCTGTTTTTT.

V is TRBV10-3 and J is TRBJ2-7; D ambiguous. CDR3 length: 13 residues. Germline V gene lookup returns CDR1 ENHRY and CDR2 SYGVKD. V gave up 3 bases and J gave up 5 bases, with 11 bases separating them. For the CDR3, the DNA is TGTGCCATCAGTGATTACAGAAAAAACGAGCAGTACTTC. It codes for CAISDYRKNEQYF.

The chain employs TRBV5-6 and TRBJ2-3; no definite D call. CDR3 length equals 12 residues. CDR1 and CDR2 (germline): SGHDT, YYEEEE. The germline V and J ends were trimmed by 4 bases and 6 bases, with 9 bases remaining between them. CDR3 loop: CASSLDQDTQYF. The CDR3 DNA reads as TGTGCCAGCAGCCTGGACCAGGATACGCAGTATTTT. The variable domain in full, with the rest retrieved from reference TRBV5-6 and TRBJ2-3, is DAGVTQSPTHLIKTRGQQVTLRCSPKSGHDTVSWYQQALGQGPQFIFQYYEEEERQRGNFPDRFSGHQFPNYSSELNVNALLLGDSALYLCASSLDQDTQYFGPGTRLTVL.